The 20 T cell receptor beta chains listed next were all sequenced from one sample in a study of CD8+ T cells in alopecia areata. Investigators isolated RNA and reverse transcribed it into cDNA to act as the sequencing template. Data came from immunoSEQ multiplex PCR; TCRdb stores just in-frame clones and leaves some out. The sample contains about 200,000 clones, 58% of which appear only once. The treatment was: oral pan-JAK inhibitor, 5-10 mg twice daily. This material consisted of CD4+ T cells sorted from blood, taken at week 24, from a patient treated with tofacitinib. Every receptor here comes from a human donor with alopecia areata.

The chain uses TRBV14 and TRBJ2-7, with 9 bases aligning to TRBD1. The CDR3 runs 14 residues. The junction had 7 bases not matched to a gene; V was cut back by 4 bases and J by 6 bases. Germline CDR1 and CDR2: SGHDN and FVKESK. CDR3 residues: CASSLTGGMSEQYF. CDR3 DNA: TGTGCCAGCAGCCTGACAGGGGGGATGAGCGAGCAGTACTTC.

This clone was recorded a few times. The J gene is TRBJ2-7, the V gene TRBV23-1, with TRBD1 as a possible D gene (6 bases). TRBV23-1 is designated an ORF whose function remains uncertain. The CDR3 loop spans 16 amino acids. Trimming took 7 bases from V and 6 from J, leaving 25 bases between them. The CDR3 DNA reads TGCGCCAGCACCACCGGGACACCCCATCCTTCTAGCGAGCAGTACTTC. Translation gives CASTTGTPHPSSEQYF.

The chain links TRBV30 to TRBJ2-7; 8 positions match TRBD2. Germline V CDR1 and CDR2: GTSNPN, SVGIG (reference sequence). The V and J ends lost 0 bases and 0 bases, in that order; junction bases with no gene match: 13. The CDR3 spans 18 residues. CDR3 loop: CAWSVQREWSRDSYEQYF. The DNA of the CDR3 is TGTGCCTGGAGTGTACAGCGGGAGTGGTCGAGGGACTCCTACGAGCAGTACTTC.

The chain couples TRBV7-2 to TRBJ1-2; TRBD1 is a possible D gene (6 bases). Germline values: CDR1 SGHTA, CDR2 FQGNSA. CDR3 length: 14 residues. Trimming left V 8 bases short and J 2 bases short, with 15 bases between. Written as DNA, the CDR3 is TGTGCCAGCCGGGCTAGCAGGGGCAACTATGGCTACACCTTC. This codes for CASRASRGNYGYTF.

The rearrangement links TRBV27 to TRBJ2-5; no clear D gene. The V end lost 5 bases, the J end lost 2 bases, and 12 bases lay between the germline ends. Germline V CDR1 and CDR2: MNHEY, SMNVEV (reference sequence). The CDR3 loop spans 14 amino acids. Here the CDR3 DNA reads TGTGCCAGCAGTCCCCTGGGGTTACAAGAGACCCAGTACTTC. Its translation: CASSPLGLQETQYF.

The J gene is TRBJ2-5, the V gene TRBV4-2; D possibly corresponds to TRBD1 (6 bases). Trimming took off 8 bases at V and 2 bases at J, with 9 bases between the two ends. The CDR3 runs to 12 residues. The V gene's germline CDR1 is LGHNA and CDR2 YNFKEQ. The CDR3 nucleotides are TGTGCCAGCCGAACAGGGCAAGAGACCCAGTACTTC. Protein sequence: CASRTGQETQYF.

The J gene is TRBJ2-7, the V gene TRBV7-9, with D unresolved. Trimming stripped 2 bases from V and 7 bases from J, with 12 bases between. The CDR3 covers 13 residues. Germline lookup yields CDR1 SEHNR and CDR2 FQNEAQ (reference sequence). This chain's CDR3 is CASSLMPLREQYF. In nucleotides, the CDR3 is TGTGCCAGCAGCTTAATGCCGTTGAGGGAGCAGTACTTC.

The CDR3 sequence: CASLWGSPGETQYF. In nucleotides, the CDR3 is TGTGCCTCCCTATGGGGCTCTCCGGGGGAGACCCAGTACTTC. The chain combines TRBV2 with TRBJ2-5; D possibly uses TRBD1 or TRBD2 (5 bases each). Germline V gene data show CDR1 as SNHLY and CDR2 as FYNNEI. The CDR3 loop spans 14 amino acids. Trimming left V 11 bases short and J 5 bases short, with 21 bases between.

This clone was counted a few times. V is TRBV20-1 and J is TRBJ1-1, with no clear D. This CDR3 comprises 10 residues. V was cut by 5 bases and J by 8 bases, with 9 bases left in between. Germline V gene data show CDR1 as DFQATT and CDR2 as SNEGSKA (reference sequence). The CDR3 protein is CSASDGEAFF. Here the CDR3 DNA reads TGCAGTGCTTCGGACGGGGAAGCTTTCTTT.

This clone showed up just once. This rearrangement joins TRBV2 to TRBJ2-1; D possibly corresponds to TRBD2 (6 bases). The CDR3 length is 11 residues. Germline assignment: CDR1 SNHLY and CDR2 FYNNEI. The V gene lost 8 bases and the J gene lost 15 bases, with 17 bases spanning the gap. The CDR3 bases are TGTGCCAGCGGGGAGGCGGATGGTCCGTTCTTC. As protein: CASGEADGPFF.

On this clone itself: This same CDR3 is encoded by further DNA sequences in the sample. The chain uses TRBV5-1 and TRBJ1-2; D may be TRBD1 (6 bases). In germline, CDR1 is SGHRS, CDR2 YFSETQ. Between the trimmed V and J ends, which lost 4 bases and 4 bases, there was a span of 8 bases. CDR3 length: 12 amino acids. CDR3: CASSLDSYGYTF. The DNA of the CDR3 is TGCGCCAGCAGCCTGGACAGCTATGGCTACACCTTC.

This chain joins TRBV5-1 and TRBJ2-1; 9 nucleotides line up with TRBD2. CDR1 SGHRS and CDR2 YFSETQ come from the germline V gene. V gave up 0 bases and J gave up 6 bases; unmatched junction bases: 4. The CDR3 runs to 15 residues. CDR3 DNA: TGCGCCAGCAGCTTGGGGGTAGCGGGAGTCAATGAGCAGTTCTTC. It is translated as CASSLGVAGVNEQFF.

This clone occurred a few times. The chain joins TRBV27 to TRBJ2-3; the D gene is possibly TRBD1 (5 bases). V was clipped by 3 bases and J by 1 base, with 23 bases between them. The germline gives CDR1 MNHEY, CDR2 SMNVEV (reference sequence). CDR3 length equals 19 residues. The DNA for the CDR3 is TGTGCCAGCAGTTTGAGAGGTGTTACGTCAGGGTTGCGCACAGATACGCAGTATTTT. Its translation is CASSLRGVTSGLRTDTQYF.

V and J are TRBV29-1 and TRBJ2-7, with D possibly being TRBD1 (5 bases). V lost 3 bases and J lost 5, with 11 bases in between. The CDR3 length is 12 residues. Germline-derived CDR1 and CDR2 are SQVTM and ANQGSEA. The CDR3 spells CSVDQGPDEQYF. CDR3 DNA sequence: TGCAGCGTTGATCAGGGCCCGGACGAGCAGTACTTC.

J is TRBJ1-1 and V is TRBV18; D gene unclear. This CDR3 spans 13 amino acids. CDR1 and CDR2 from the germline V gene are KGHSH and LQKENI. V was clipped by 4 bases and J by 1 base, with 7 bases between them. The CDR3 spells CASSLTGNTEAFF. In nucleotides, the CDR3 is TGTGCCAGCTCACTGACGGGGAACACTGAAGCTTTCTTT.

The chain uses TRBV7-9 and TRBJ1-1; 7 nucleotides agree with TRBD1. J lost 8 bases, V lost 1 base, and 7 bases had no gene match. The CDR3 sequence is 14 residues long. From germline, CDR1 is SEHNR and CDR2 FQNEAQ (reference sequence). CDR3 in DNA: TGTGCCAGCAGCTTAGATCCCCGGGACAGCGAAGCTTTCTTT. This encodes CASSLDPRDSEAFF.

This clone has just a few counts. The rearrangement links TRBV4-2 to TRBJ1-1, with a possible D match to TRBD1 (5 bases). The CDR3 is 14 residues long. Trimming took off 1 base at V and 4 bases at J, with 10 bases between the two ends. Germline loops: CDR1 LGHNA, CDR2 YNFKEQ. The CDR3 spells CASSQGRGTTEAFF. The CDR3 DNA follows: TGTGCCAGCAGCCAAGGTCGGGGGACCACTGAAGCTTTCTTT.

The chain employs TRBV10-3 and TRBJ1-5; D perhaps matches TRBD1 (5 bases). Germline CDR1 and CDR2: ENHRY and SYGVKD. This CDR3 region has 13 residues. V lost 6 bases and J 7 bases, leaving 13 bases between the germline ends. The CDR3 DNA reads TGTGCCATCAGGTTGACAGACGAACAGCCCCAGCATTTT. Protein product: CAIRLTDEQPQHF.

V is TRBV29-1 and J is TRBJ2-3; D not resolved. This CDR3 is built from 12 residues. Germline V gene data show CDR1 as SQVTM and CDR2 as ANQGSEA. V shed 4 bases and J shed 3 bases, with 8 bases lying between them. CDR3 coding DNA: TGCAGCGTTGTTGGCCCTACAGATACGCAGTATTTT. Protein sequence: CSVVGPTDTQYF.

This clone was seen at least ten times. The same CDR3 arises from other DNA sequences in this sample as well. The J gene is TRBJ2-7, the V gene TRBV18; TRBD2 might be the D (6 bases). V lost 3 bases, J lost 4 bases, and 7 bases lay in between. The CDR3 consists of 12 residues. Germline CDR1 and CDR2: KGHSH and LQKENI. The CDR3 spells CASSPEGYEQYF. In nucleotides, the CDR3 is TGTGCCAGCTCACCGGAGGGGTACGAGCAGTACTTC.